The source of this TCR beta chain is a study of identifying expanded T cells in peripheral blood. TCRdb keeps only in-frame clones here, not all; method: immunoSEQ multiplex PCR. The sample lists 110,000 or so clones; 88% were seen once. Healthy donors had no documented immune events, such as infections, while sampled. J lost 5 bases, V lost 3 bases, and 13 bases had no gene match. The germline V gene encodes CDR1 SGDLS and CDR2 YYNGEE. The CDR3 has 16 amino acids. Concerning this clone itself: As yet, its antigen is unknown.

Regarding the study as a whole: Approximately 2-week clone count variance significantly increased as total template count grew. Differentially abundant clones: approximately 1.3 between replicates, 16.4 at 2 to 3 weeks, around 20 at four.

The chain combines TRBV9 with TRBJ2-7, with TRBD2 matching over 8 bases. The sequence was collected from a person aged 18 to 70 in good health. Sequenced input: blood. CDR3 sequence (DNA): TGTGCCAGCAGCGGATCAGACGTAGCGGGATTCAACGAGCAGTACTTC. Its protein is CASSGSDVAGFNEQYF.